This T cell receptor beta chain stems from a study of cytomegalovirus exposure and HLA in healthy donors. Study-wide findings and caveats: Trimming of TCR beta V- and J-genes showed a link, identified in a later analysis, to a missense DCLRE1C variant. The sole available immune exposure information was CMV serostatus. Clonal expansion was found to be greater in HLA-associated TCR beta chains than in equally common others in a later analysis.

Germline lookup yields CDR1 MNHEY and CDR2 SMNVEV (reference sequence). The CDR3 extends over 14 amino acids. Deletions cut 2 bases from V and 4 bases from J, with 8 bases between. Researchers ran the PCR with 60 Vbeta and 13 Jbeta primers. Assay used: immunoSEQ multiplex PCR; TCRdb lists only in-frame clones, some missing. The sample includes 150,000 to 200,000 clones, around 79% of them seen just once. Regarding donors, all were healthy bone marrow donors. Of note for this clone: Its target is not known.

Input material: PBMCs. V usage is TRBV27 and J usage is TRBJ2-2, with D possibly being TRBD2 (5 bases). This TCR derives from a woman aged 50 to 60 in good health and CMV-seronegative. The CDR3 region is CASSLTGITGELFF. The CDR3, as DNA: TGTGCCAGCAGTTTAACGGGAATCACCGGGGAGCTGTTTTTT.